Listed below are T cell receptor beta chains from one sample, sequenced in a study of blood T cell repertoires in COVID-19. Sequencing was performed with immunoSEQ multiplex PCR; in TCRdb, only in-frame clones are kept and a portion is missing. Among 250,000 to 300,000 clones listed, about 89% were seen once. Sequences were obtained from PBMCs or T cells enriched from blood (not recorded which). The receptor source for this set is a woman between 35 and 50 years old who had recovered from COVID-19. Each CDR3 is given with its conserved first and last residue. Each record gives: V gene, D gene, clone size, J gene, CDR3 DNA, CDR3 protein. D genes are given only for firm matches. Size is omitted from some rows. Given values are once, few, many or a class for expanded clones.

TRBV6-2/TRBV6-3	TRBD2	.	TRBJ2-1	TGTGCCAGCAGACCTACTAGCGGGAGGTACAATGAGCAGTTCTTC	CASRPTSGRYNEQFF
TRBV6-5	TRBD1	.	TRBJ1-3	TGTGCCAGCAGTTACTCAGGGACAGGGGCTGGAAACACCATATATTTT	CASSYSGTGAGNTIYF
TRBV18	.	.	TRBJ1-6	TGTGCCAGCTCACCTCGGATAGCGTCGGGGGGTAATTCACCCCTCCACTTT	CASSPRIASGGNSPLHF
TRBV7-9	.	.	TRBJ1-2	TGTGCCAGCAGCTCTGAGTTACCCTACTATGGCTACACCTTC	CASSSELPYYGYTF
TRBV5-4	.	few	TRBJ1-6	TGTGCCAGCAGCTTTCTGCTCAGGGATTCACCCCTCCACTTT	CASSFLLRDSPLHF
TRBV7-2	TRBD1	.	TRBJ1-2	TGTGCCAGCAGCTTAGACACCATGACAGGGGGTCATGGCTACACCTTC	CASSLDTMTGGHGYTF
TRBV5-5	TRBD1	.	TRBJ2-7	TGTGCCAGCAGCTTGCTGGACAGGGGGTTTCGGGAGCAGTACTTC	CASSLLDRGFREQYF
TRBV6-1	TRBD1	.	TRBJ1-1	TGTGCCAGCAGTGAATACCGGACAGGGGGTGGAGGATGGAACACTGAAGCTTTCTTT	CASSEYRTGGGGWNTEAFF
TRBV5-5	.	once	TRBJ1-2	TGTGCCAGCAGCTCAACGTCGGGAAGCTATGGCTACACCTTC	CASSSTSGSYGYTF
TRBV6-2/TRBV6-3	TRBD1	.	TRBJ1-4	TGTGCCAGCAGTTACGGGGACAGGGATCTTGAAAAACTGTTTTTT	CASSYGDRDLEKLFF
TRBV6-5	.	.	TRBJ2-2	TGTGCCAGCCGGTTTGGGAACACCGGGGAGCTGTTTTTT	CASRFGNTGELFF
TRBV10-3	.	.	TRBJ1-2	TGTGCCATCAGTGATGGACATAACTATGGCTACACCTTC	CAISDGHNYGYTF
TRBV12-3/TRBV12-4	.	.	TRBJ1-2	TGTGCCAGCAGTTTGGGCGTAGACTATGGCTACACCTTC	CASSLGVDYGYTF
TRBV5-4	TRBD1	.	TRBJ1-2	TGTGCCAGCAGCTTGGGGGACAGGAACTATGGCTACACCTTC	CASSLGDRNYGYTF
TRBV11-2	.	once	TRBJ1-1	TGTGCCAGCAGCTTAGGGCAGAACACTGAAGCTTTCTTT	CASSLGQNTEAFF
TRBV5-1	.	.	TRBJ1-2	TGCGCCAGCAGCTTGGACAGACAGACTTATGGCTACACCTTC	CASSLDRQTYGYTF
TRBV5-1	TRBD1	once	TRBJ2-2	TGCGCCAGCAGCTTGGACAGGGGGAACACCGGGGAGCTGTTTTTT	CASSLDRGNTGELFF
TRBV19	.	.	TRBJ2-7	TGTGCCAGTAGTATCGGTTACGGGGAATACGAGCAGTACTTC	CASSIGYGEYEQYF
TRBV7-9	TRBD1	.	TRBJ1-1	TGTGCCAGCAGCGTCCGACAGGGCGTGGGCGGCACTGAAGCTTTCTTT	CASSVRQGVGGTEAFF
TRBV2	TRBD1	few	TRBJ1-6	TGTGCCAGCAGTCGAGCGGACAGGGGGCAAAATTCACCCCTCCACTTT	CASSRADRGQNSPLHF
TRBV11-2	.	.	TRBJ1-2	TGTGCCAGCAGCTTAGCCCAAAAGGGGCTTGGCTATGGCTACACCTTC	CASSLAQKGLGYGYTF
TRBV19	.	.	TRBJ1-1	TGTGCCAGTAAAGTCGAGGGAAACGGGAACACTGAAGCTTTCTTT	CASKVEGNGNTEAFF
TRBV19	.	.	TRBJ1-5	TGTGCCAGTAGTCCCCCTAATCAGCCCCAGCATTTT	CASSPPNQPQHF
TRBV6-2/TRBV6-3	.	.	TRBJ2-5	TGTGCCAGCAGTTCGGGAGAGACCCAGTACTTC	CASSSGETQYF
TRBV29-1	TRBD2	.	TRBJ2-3	TGCAGCGTTGGGCGAACTAGCGGGAGGGATACGCAGTATTTT	CSVGRTSGRDTQYF
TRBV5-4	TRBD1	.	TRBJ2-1	TGTGCCAGCAGACGGGACAGGGCCTACAATGAGCAGTTCTTC	CASRRDRAYNEQFF
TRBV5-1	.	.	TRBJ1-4	TGCGCCAGCAGCCAGACAACAGCGGGAGATGAAAAACTGTTTTTT	CASSQTTAGDEKLFF
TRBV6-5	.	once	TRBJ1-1	TGTGCCAGCACTTTAGTTCCGTCGAACACTGAAGCTTTCTTT	CASTLVPSNTEAFF
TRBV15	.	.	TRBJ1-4	TGTGCCACCAGCAGAGCTTATCCCGAAAAACTGTTTTTT	CATSRAYPEKLFF
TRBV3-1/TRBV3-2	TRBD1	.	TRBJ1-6	TGTGCCAGCAGCCCGGGACAGGGCAATTCACCCCTCCACTTT	CASSPGQGNSPLHF
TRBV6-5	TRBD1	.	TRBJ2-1	TGTGCCAGCAGCACCGGGACAGGGAACAATGAGCAGTTCTTC	CASSTGTGNNEQFF
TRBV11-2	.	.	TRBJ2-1	TGTGCCAGCAGCTTAGGGCCAGGCTCCTACAATGAGCAGTTCTTC	CASSLGPGSYNEQFF
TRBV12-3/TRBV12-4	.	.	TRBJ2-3	TGTGCCAGCAGTGCGGGTCGCACAGATACGCAGTATTTT	CASSAGRTDTQYF
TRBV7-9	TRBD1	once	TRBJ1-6	TGTGCCAGCAGCCCCCGGACAGGGAATTCACCCCTCCACTTT	CASSPRTGNSPLHF
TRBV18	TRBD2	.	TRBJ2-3	TGTGCCAGCTCACCATACCAGCGGGAGTACACAGATACGCAGTATTTT	CASSPYQREYTDTQYF
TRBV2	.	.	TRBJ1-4	TGTGCCTGGGGGAGGGCATACACGGACGAAAAACTGTTTTTT	CAWGRAYTDEKLFF
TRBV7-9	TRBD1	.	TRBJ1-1	TGTGCCAGCAGTCGTACAGGGGATTTATCAACTGAAGCTTTCTTT	CASSRTGDLSTEAFF
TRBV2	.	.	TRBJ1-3	TGTGCCAGCAGCGAGGAGGGGTCCTCTGGAAACACCATATATTTT	CASSEEGSSGNTIYF
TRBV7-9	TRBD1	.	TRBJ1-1	TGTGCCAGCAGCTCACAGGGGGCGGAGACTGAAGCTTTCTTT	CASSSQGAETEAFF
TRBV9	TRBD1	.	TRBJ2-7	TGTGCCAGCAGCGTTGATGGGACAGGGGCTTCCTACGAGCAGTACTTC	CASSVDGTGASYEQYF
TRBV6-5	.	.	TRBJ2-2	TGTGCCAGCAGTTACTTCAGGGTGAGGCGGACCGGGGAGCTGTTTTTT	CASSYFRVRRTGELFF
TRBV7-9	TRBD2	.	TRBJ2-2	TGTGCCAGCAGCTCCGGACTAGCGGGGGCGAACACCGGGGAGCTGTTTTTT	CASSSGLAGANTGELFF
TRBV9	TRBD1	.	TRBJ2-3	TGTGCCAGCAGCGTGGGACAGCTTTTTTACACAGATACGCAGTATTTT	CASSVGQLFYTDTQYF
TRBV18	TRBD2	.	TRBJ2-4	TGTGCCAGCTCACCGGTGGCTAGCGGGACGAGGGCCAAAAACATTCAGTACTTC	CASSPVASGTRAKNIQYF
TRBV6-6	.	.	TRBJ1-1	TGTGCCAGCAGCTCCGCGGGGGGCACTGAAGCTTTCTTT	CASSSAGGTEAFF
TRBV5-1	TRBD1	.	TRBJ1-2	TGCGCCAGCAGCTTGCAACTGGACAGGGGACTGGGCTACACCTTC	CASSLQLDRGLGYTF
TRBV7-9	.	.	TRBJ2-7	TGTGCCAGCAGCTTATTTCCCAGCGCCTACGAGCAGTACTTC	CASSLFPSAYEQYF
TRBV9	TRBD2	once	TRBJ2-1	TGTGCCAGCAGCGTAGGTACTAGCGGTCTACAGAATGAGCAGTTCTTC	CASSVGTSGLQNEQFF
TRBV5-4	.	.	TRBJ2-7	TGTGCCAGCAGCTTGTGGGGCCTCTACGAGCAGTACTTC	CASSLWGLYEQYF